This T cell receptor (beta chain) was retrieved from a study of shared clonotypes between healthy human individuals. This CDR3 comprises 14 residues. Germline V gene lookup returns CDR1 ENHRY and CDR2 SYGVKD. Trimming removed 4 bases from V and 0 bases from J, with 9 bases in between. CD45RO-negative, CCR7-selected cells formed the naive CD8 fraction, which excluded terminally differentiated effector memory CD45RA+ cells. How the authors handled the data: Filtering differed because ImmunoSEQ produced junction-only sequences that carried no quality scores. This table comes from immunoSEQ multiplex PCR, and its TCRdb copy is limited to in-frame clones, with some not included. V and J calls and clone size follow that table, whereas D and trimming were derived from the DNA. Here the sample spans some 2,100,000 clones, 85% to 95% being singletons.

The chain is built from TRBV10-3 and TRBJ1-1; D ambiguous. The sequence was obtained from a man younger than 35 in good health. Some clones in this sample may be carry-over from other donors' samples. Sequences were obtained from naive CD8+ T cells from PBMCs. In DNA, the CDR3 is TGTGCCATCAGTGCCGGCAGCTTGAACACTGAAGCTTTCTTT. This gives the protein CAISAGSLNTEAFF.